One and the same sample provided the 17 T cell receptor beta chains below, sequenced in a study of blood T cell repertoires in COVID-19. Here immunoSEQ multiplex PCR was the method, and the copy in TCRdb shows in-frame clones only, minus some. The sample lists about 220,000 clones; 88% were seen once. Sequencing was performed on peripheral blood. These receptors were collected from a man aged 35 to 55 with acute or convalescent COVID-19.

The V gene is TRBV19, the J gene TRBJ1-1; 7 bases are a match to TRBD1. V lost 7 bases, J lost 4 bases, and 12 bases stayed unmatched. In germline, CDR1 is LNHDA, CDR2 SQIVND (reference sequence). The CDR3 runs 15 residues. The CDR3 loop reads CASIGGLGARTEAFF. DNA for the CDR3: TGTGCCAGTATAGGGGGCCTTGGGGCGCGCACTGAAGCTTTCTTT.

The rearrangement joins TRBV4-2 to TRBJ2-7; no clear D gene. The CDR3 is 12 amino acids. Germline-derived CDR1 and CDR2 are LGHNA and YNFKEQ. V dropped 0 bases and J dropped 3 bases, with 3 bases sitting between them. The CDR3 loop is CASSQDNYEQYF. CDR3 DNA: TGTGCCAGCAGCCAAGACAACTACGAGCAGTACTTC.

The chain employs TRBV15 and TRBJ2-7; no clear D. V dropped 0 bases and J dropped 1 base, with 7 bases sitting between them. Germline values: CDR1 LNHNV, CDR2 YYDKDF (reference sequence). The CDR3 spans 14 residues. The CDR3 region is CATSRDQVSYEQYF. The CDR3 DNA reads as TGTGCCACCAGCAGAGATCAGGTGTCCTACGAGCAGTACTTC.

The CDR3 loop is CAISESGGSMNTEAFF. CDR3 nucleotides: TGTGCCATCAGTGAGTCGGGCGGGTCTATGAACACTGAAGCTTTCTTT. This rearrangement joins TRBV10-3 to TRBJ1-1, with no clear D. Deletions cut 0 bases from V and 0 bases from J, with 11 bases between. The CDR3 is made up of 16 amino acids. The germline V gene encodes CDR1 ENHRY and CDR2 SYGVKD.

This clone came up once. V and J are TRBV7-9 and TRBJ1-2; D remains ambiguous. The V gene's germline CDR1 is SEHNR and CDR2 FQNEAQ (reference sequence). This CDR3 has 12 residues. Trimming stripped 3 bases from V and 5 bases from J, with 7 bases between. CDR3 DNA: TGTGCCAGCAGCTTGGCAGATTATGGCTACACCTTC. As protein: CASSLADYGYTF. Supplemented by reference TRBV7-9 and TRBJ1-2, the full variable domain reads DTGVSQNPRHKITKRGQNVTFRCDPISEHNRLYWYRQTLGQGPEFLTYFQNEAQLEKSRLLSDRFSAERPKGSFSTLEIQRTEQGDSAMYLCASSLADYGYTFGSGTRLTVV.

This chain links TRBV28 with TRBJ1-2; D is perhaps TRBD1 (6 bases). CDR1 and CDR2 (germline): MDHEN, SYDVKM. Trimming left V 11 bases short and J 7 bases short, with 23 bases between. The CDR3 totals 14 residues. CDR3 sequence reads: CAAKLQGELAGYTF. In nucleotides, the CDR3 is TGTGCCGCCAAATTACAGGGAGAACTGGCTGGCTACACCTTC.

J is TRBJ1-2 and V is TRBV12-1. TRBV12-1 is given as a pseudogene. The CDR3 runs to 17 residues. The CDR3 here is CASSFTRPRVRNYGYTF. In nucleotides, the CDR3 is TGTGCCAGCAGCTTCACTAGGCCGAGGGTACGGAACTATGGCTACACCTTC.

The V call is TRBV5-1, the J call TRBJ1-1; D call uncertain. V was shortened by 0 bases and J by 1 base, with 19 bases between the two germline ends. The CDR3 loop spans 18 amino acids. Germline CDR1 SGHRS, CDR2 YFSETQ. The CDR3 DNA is TGCGCCAGCAGCTTGGCCGAAATTACAGTGCGTTCGAACACTGAAGCTTTCTTT. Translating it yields CASSLAEITVRSNTEAFF. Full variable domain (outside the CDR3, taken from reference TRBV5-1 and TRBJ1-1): KAGVTQTPRYLIKTRGQQVTLSCSPISGHRSVSWYQQTPGQGLQFLFEYFSETQRNKGNFPGRFSGRQFSNSRSEMNVSTLELGDSALYLCASSLAEITVRSNTEAFFGQGTRLTVV.

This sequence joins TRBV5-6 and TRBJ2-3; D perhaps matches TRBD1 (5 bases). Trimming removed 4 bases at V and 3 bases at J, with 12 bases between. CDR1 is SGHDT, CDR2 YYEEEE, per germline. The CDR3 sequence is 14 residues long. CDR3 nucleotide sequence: TGTGCCAGCAGCATCTCGACAGTTACAGATACGCAGTATTTT. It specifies CASSISTVTDTQYF. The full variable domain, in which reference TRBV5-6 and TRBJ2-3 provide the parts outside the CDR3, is DAGVTQSPTHLIKTRGQQVTLRCSPKSGHDTVSWYQQALGQGPQFIFQYYEEEERQRGNFPDRFSGHQFPNYSSELNVNALLLGDSALYLCASSISTVTDTQYFGPGTRLTVL.

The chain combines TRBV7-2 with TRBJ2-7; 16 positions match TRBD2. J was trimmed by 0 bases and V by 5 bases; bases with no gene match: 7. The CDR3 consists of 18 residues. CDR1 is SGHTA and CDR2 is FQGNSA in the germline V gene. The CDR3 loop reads CASSTGTSGGAVSYEQYF. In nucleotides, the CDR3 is TGTGCCAGCAGCACAGGGACTAGCGGGGGGGCCGTCTCCTACGAGCAGTACTTC.

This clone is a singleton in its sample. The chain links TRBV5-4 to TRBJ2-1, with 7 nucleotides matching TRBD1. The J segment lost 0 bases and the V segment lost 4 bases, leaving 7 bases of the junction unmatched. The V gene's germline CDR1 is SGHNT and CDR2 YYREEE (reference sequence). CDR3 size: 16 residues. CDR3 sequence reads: CASSGGQLSSYNEQFF. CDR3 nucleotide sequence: TGTGCCAGCAGCGGGGGACAGCTGAGCTCCTACAATGAGCAGTTCTTC.

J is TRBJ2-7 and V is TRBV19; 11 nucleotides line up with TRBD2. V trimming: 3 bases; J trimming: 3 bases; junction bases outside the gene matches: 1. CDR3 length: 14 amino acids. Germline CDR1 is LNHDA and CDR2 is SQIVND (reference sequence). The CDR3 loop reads CASSITSGSYEQYF. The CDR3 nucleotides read TGTGCCAGTAGTATCACTAGCGGGAGCTACGAGCAGTACTTC. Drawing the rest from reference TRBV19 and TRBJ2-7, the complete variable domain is DGGITQSPKYLFRKEGQNVTLSCEQNLNHDAMYWYRQDPGQGLRLIYYSQIVNDFQKGDIAEGYSVSREKKESFPLTVTSAQKNPTAFYLCASSITSGSYEQYFGPGTRLTVT.

The CDR3 region has the DNA TGTGCCAGCAGCCCGACTAGCGGAAACACCGGGGAGCTGTTTTTT. It codes for CASSPTSGNTGELFF. This chain joins TRBV7-9 and TRBJ2-2; 9 bases line up with TRBD2. Germline V gene data show CDR1 as SEHNR and CDR2 as FQNEAQ (reference sequence). J was trimmed by 2 bases and V by 5 bases; bases with no gene match: 3. This CDR3 spans 15 amino acids. Based on the CDR3 plus reference TRBV7-9 and TRBJ2-2, the full variable domain is DTGVSQNPRHKITKRGQNVTFRCDPISEHNRLYWYRQTLGQGPEFLTYFQNEAQLEKSRLLSDRFSAERPKGSFSTLEIQRTEQGDSAMYLCASSPTSGNTGELFFGEGSRLTVL.

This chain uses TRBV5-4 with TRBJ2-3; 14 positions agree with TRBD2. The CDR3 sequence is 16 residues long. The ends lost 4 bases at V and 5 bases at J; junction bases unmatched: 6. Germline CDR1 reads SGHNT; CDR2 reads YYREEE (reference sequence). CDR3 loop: CASSRLAGGPQDTQYF. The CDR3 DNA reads TGTGCCAGCAGCCGACTAGCGGGGGGGCCTCAAGATACGCAGTATTTT.

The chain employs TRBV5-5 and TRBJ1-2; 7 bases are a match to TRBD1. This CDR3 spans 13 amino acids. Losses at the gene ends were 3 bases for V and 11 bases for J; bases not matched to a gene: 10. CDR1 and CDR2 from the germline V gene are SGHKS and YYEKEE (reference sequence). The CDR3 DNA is TGTGCCAGCAGCTCATTAACCAAGGGACAGTACACCTTC. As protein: CASSSLTKGQYTF.

In nucleotides, the CDR3 is TGTGCCAGCAGTTCCTCGACTGCCCCCAGAACCCAGTACTTC. Protein: CASSSSTAPRTQYF. The chain recombines TRBV27 with TRBJ2-5; no firm D call. This CDR3 is built from 14 residues. Per germline, CDR1 MNHEY and CDR2 SMNVEV (reference sequence). The germline V and J ends were trimmed by 4 bases and 8 bases, with 17 bases remaining between them.

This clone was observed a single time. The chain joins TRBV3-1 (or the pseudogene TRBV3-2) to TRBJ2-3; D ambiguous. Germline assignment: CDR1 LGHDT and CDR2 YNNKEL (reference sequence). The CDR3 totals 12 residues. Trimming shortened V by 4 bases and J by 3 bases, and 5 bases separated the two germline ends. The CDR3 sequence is CASSPFTDTQYF. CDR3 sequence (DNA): TGTGCCAGCAGCCCCTTTACAGATACGCAGTATTTT.